Below, 23 T cell receptor beta chains from the same sample are listed, as sequenced in a study of control samples from healthy donors and cancer patients. Here immunoSEQ multiplex PCR was the method, and the copy in TCRdb shows in-frame clones only, minus some. The sample includes some 140,000 clones, 85% to 95% seen only once; the top ten take around 14%. The sequenced material came from PBMCs. Receptors were obtained from a man aged 60-69 years with colorectal cancer.

The chain links TRBV6-2 or TRBV6-3 to TRBJ2-1, with 10 bases identical to TRBD2. Germline-derived CDR1 and CDR2 are MNHEY and SVGEGT. This CDR3 comprises 15 residues. J was trimmed by 7 bases and V by 2 bases; bases with no gene match: 5. CDR3 sequence (DNA): TGTGCCAGCAGTTACGAGCGGGGGGGCCGAAATGAGCAGTTCTTC. Amino acid sequence: CASSYERGGRNEQFF.

This chain connects TRBV9 to TRBJ2-3, with D uncertain. Germline loops: CDR1 SGDLS, CDR2 YYNGEE. V lost 0 bases and J lost 4, with 12 bases in between. This CDR3 has 15 amino acids. This CDR3 reads CASSVATTAADTQYF. The CDR3 DNA sequence: TGTGCCAGCAGCGTAGCCACTACCGCCGCAGATACGCAGTATTTT.

V usage is TRBV13 and J usage is TRBJ2-3, with 7 nucleotides matching TRBD2. Germline V gene data show CDR1 as PRHDT and CDR2 as FYEKMQ (reference sequence). V lost 0 bases and J lost 2; bases outside the gene matches: 5. The CDR3 is 16 amino acids. This CDR3 is CASSLGPAGITDTQYF. CDR3 DNA: TGTGCCAGCAGCTTAGGCCCAGCGGGGATCACAGATACGCAGTATTTT.

The chain combines TRBV19 with TRBJ2-2; D could derive from TRBD1 or TRBD2 (5 bases each). This CDR3 spans 12 amino acids. The V gene lost 7 bases and the J gene lost 6 bases, with 9 bases spanning the gap. The germline CDR1 and CDR2 sequences are LNHDA and SQIVND (reference sequence). The DNA for the CDR3 is TGTGCCAGTATGGGGGTACCCGGGGAGCTGTTTTTT. This codes for CASMGVPGELFF.

J is TRBJ2-2 and V is TRBV4-1; 8 bases line up with TRBD1. The CDR3 consists of 19 residues. The V and J ends lost 1 base and 0 bases, in that order; junction bases with no gene match: 10. Germline V gene sequence: CDR1 MGHRA, CDR2 YSYEKL. CDR3: CASSQVGQGGLPNTGELFF. The DNA of the CDR3 is TGCGCCAGCAGCCAAGTTGGACAGGGTGGGCTCCCGAACACCGGGGAGCTGTTTTTT.

The V and J genes are TRBV30 and TRBJ1-1; 8 bases line up with TRBD1. In germline, CDR1 is GTSNPN, CDR2 SVGIG (reference sequence). The V gene end was trimmed by 0 bases and the J gene end by 8 bases; junction bases not matched to a gene: 14. This CDR3 spans 16 amino acids. The CDR3 protein is CAWSVGTGWSVPEAFF. As DNA, the CDR3 is TGTGCCTGGAGTGTGGGGACAGGATGGTCGGTGCCGGAAGCTTTCTTT.

The rearrangement joins TRBV7-6 to TRBJ2-7; D tentatively reads TRBD1 or TRBD2 (5 bases each). The ends were cut back, 5 bases at V and 3 bases at J, with 8 bases in the middle. Germline CDR1 SGHVS, CDR2 FNYEAQ. The CDR3 is made up of 12 amino acids. The CDR3 bases are TGTGCCAGCAGCCGGGACGGCTACGAGCAGTACTTC. As protein: CASSRDGYEQYF.

The genes are TRBV2 and TRBJ1-1; 7 nucleotides agree with TRBD1. The CDR3 is 14 residues long. The germline V gene encodes CDR1 SNHLY and CDR2 FYNNEI. V was pared by 6 bases and J by 0 bases, with 4 bases of the junction left unmatched. The CDR3 region is CASRGDRMNTEAFF. The CDR3 DNA reads TGTGCCAGCAGGGGGGACAGAATGAACACTGAAGCTTTCTTT.

The genes are TRBV30 and TRBJ1-5; tentative D call: TRBD1 (6 bases). Trimming removed 1 base at V and 3 bases at J, with 10 bases between. Per the germline V gene, CDR1 is GTSNPN and CDR2 is SVGIG (reference sequence). The CDR3 is made up of 14 amino acids. CDR3 nucleotide sequence: TGTGCCTGGAGTGGGACAGTCAACAATCAGCCCCAGCATTTT. Encoded protein: CAWSGTVNNQPQHF.

This clone was detected once. The CDR3 DNA sequence: TGTGCCAGCAGCTTAGGGCCAGCGGGGGTGGATACGCAGTATTTT. Residues: CASSLGPAGVDTQYF. The J gene is TRBJ2-3, the V gene TRBV7-6, with 8 bases aligning to TRBD2. Germline V gene data show CDR1 as SGHVS and CDR2 as FNYEAQ. This CDR3 comprises 15 residues. V was pared by 1 base and J by 6 bases, with 6 bases of the junction left unmatched.

The chain uses TRBV7-9 and TRBJ2-7, with 8 bases lining up with TRBD1. Germline loops: CDR1 SEHNR, CDR2 FQNEAQ (reference sequence). The CDR3 covers 15 residues. Trimming cost V 5 bases and J 1 base; bases outside gene matches: 7. CDR3 nucleotide sequence: TGTGCCAGCAGCCGCCACAGGGGGTTTTCCTACGAGCAGTACTTC. Translation: CASSRHRGFSYEQYF. Using reference TRBV7-9 and TRBJ2-7 for the parts outside the CDR3, the full variable domain is DTGVSQNPRHKITKRGQNVTFRCDPISEHNRLYWYRQTLGQGPEFLTYFQNEAQLEKSRLLSDRFSAERPKGSFSTLEIQRTEQGDSAMYLCASSRHRGFSYEQYFGPGTRLTVT.

The V gene is TRBV9, the J gene TRBJ2-7; TRBD1 aligns across 11 bases. The CDR3 is 17 amino acids. Germline V gives CDR1 SGDLS, CDR2 YYNGEE. With 3 bases clipped from V and 3 bases from J, the junction kept 11 bases outside the gene matches. This CDR3 reads CASSAGTGGTGGYEQYF. CDR3 bases: TGTGCCAGCAGCGCCGGGACAGGGGGGACAGGAGGCTACGAGCAGTACTTC.

The V and J genes are TRBV19 and TRBJ2-7; possibly TRBD1 for D (6 bases). This CDR3 spans 13 amino acids. In germline, CDR1 is LNHDA, CDR2 SQIVND (reference sequence). V lost 7 bases, J lost 4 bases, and 14 bases lay in between. The CDR3 protein is CASKARDNYEQYF. In DNA, the CDR3 is TGTGCCAGTAAAGCCCGGGACAATTACGAGCAGTACTTC.

This rearrangement joins TRBV30 to TRBJ1-5; no clear D gene. The CDR3 runs to 13 residues. The germline V and J ends were trimmed by 1 base and 7 bases, with 11 bases remaining between them. Germline V gene sequence: CDR1 GTSNPN, CDR2 SVGIG (reference sequence). The CDR3 spells CAWSGTDGQPQHF. The CDR3 nucleotides read TGTGCCTGGAGTGGAACCGACGGACAGCCCCAGCATTTT.

The CDR3 region has the DNA TGTGCCAGCAGTGAACAGAGCTCTGGAAACACCATATATTTT. Its protein product is CASSEQSSGNTIYF. The gene calls are TRBV6-1 and TRBJ1-3; no clear D. CDR3 length: 14 amino acids. Trimming took off 2 bases at V and 0 bases at J, with 5 bases between the two ends. Germline V gene lookup returns CDR1 MNHNS and CDR2 SASEGT.

The chain has TRBV12-3 or TRBV12-4 and TRBJ2-2; D is uncertain. CDR3 length equals 12 residues. Between the trimmed V and J ends, which lost 5 bases and 7 bases, there was a span of 8 bases. This CDR3 is CASSLQVGELFF. CDR3 coding DNA: TGTGCCAGCAGTCTCCAGGTCGGGGAGCTGTTTTTT.

The chain combines TRBV19 with TRBJ1-2; maybe TRBD1 (6 bases). Trimming left V 8 bases short and J 8 bases short, with 30 bases between. CDR3 length equals 17 residues. CDR1 is LNHDA and CDR2 is SQIVND in the germline V gene (reference sequence). Here the CDR3 reads CASSPGQGAQRATGYTF. The CDR3 DNA reads TGTGCCAGTTCCCCGGGACAAGGGGCCCAGAGGGCCACAGGCTACACCTTC.

The chain recombines TRBV21-1 with TRBJ2-7; the D segment call TRBD1 is taken from the table without a DNA check. TRBV21-1 is a recognized pseudogene. The CDR3 contains 13 residues. CDR3 amino acids: CAVDRDRSYEQYF. The CDR3 DNA sequence: TGTGCCGTCGACCGGGACAGGAGCTACGAGCAGTACTTC.

The J gene is TRBJ1-4, the V gene TRBV4-3; tentative D call: TRBD1 (5 bases). V lost 0 bases, J lost 7 bases, and 12 bases lay in between. The CDR3 contains 15 residues. Germline lookup yields CDR1 LGHNA and CDR2 YSLEER. CDR3 sequence (DNA): TGCGCCAGCAGCCAAGATTATCAGGGCCCTGAAAAACTGTTTTTT. The encoded protein is CASSQDYQGPEKLFF.

The chain has TRBV24-1 and TRBJ2-3, with D uncertain. CDR3 length equals 15 residues. V was clipped by 7 bases and J by 0 bases, with 13 bases between them. Looked up from germline, CDR1 is KGHDR and CDR2 is SFDVKD. CDR3 nucleotides: TGTGCCACCAGCAAGCCTCTGGGGAGCACAGATACGCAGTATTTT. Protein product: CATSKPLGSTDTQYF.

This clone has only a few counts. The chain recombines TRBV27 with TRBJ2-5, with D hard to call. The CDR3 is made up of 14 amino acids. Germline V lookup: CDR1 MNHEY, CDR2 SMNVEV (reference sequence). V was clipped by 1 base and J by 4 bases, with 10 bases between them. The CDR3 sequence: CASSLFAAGETQYF. CDR3 DNA sequence: TGTGCCAGCAGTTTATTTGCGGCAGGAGAGACCCAGTACTTC.

The genes are TRBV27 and TRBJ2-6, with D unresolved. This CDR3 comprises 15 residues. Deletions cut 4 bases from V and 4 bases from J, with 11 bases between. Per the germline V gene, CDR1 is MNHEY and CDR2 is SMNVEV (reference sequence). For the CDR3, the DNA is TGTGCCAGCAGTTCCACCGTGTTGGGGGCCAACGTCCTGACTTTC. Its protein product is CASSSTVLGANVLTF.

This chain links TRBV19 with TRBJ1-5, with 8 bases fitting TRBD1. The trim removed 5 bases at V and 2 bases at J, leaving 5 bases unmatched. Per the germline V gene, CDR1 is LNHDA and CDR2 is SQIVND (reference sequence). This CDR3 has 15 residues. The CDR3 DNA reads TGTGCCAGTAGTTTTGACAGGGGCCGCAATCAGCCCCAGCATTTT. Encoded protein: CASSFDRGRNQPQHF.